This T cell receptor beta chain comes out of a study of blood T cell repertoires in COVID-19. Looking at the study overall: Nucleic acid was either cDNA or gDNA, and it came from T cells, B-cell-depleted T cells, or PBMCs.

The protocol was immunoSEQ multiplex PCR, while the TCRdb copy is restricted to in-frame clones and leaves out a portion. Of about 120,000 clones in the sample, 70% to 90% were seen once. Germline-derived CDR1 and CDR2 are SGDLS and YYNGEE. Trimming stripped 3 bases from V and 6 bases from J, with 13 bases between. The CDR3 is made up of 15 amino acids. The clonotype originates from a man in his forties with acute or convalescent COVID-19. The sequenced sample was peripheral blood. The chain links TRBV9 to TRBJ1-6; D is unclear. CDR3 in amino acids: CASSAISSGNSPLHF. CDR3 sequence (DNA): TGTGCCAGCAGCGCTATCTCGAGCGGTAATTCACCCCTCCACTTT.